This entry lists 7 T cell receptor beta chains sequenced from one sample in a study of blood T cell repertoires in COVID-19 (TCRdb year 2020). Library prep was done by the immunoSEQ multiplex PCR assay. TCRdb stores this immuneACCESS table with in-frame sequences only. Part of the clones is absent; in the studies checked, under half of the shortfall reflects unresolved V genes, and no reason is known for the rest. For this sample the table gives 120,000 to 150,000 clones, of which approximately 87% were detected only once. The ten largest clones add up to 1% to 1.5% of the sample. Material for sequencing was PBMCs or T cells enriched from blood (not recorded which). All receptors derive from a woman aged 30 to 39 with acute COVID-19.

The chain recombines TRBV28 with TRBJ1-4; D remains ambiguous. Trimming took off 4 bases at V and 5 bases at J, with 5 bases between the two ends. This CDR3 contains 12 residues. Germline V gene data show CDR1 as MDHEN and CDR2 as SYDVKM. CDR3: CASSSVNEKLFF. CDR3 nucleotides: TGTGCCAGCAGTTCAGTAAATGAAAAACTGTTTTTT.

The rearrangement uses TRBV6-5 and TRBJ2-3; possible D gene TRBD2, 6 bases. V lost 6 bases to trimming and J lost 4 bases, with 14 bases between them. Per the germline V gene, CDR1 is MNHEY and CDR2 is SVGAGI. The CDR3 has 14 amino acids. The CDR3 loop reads CASSRDLAPDTQYF. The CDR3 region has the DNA TGTGCCAGCAGCAGGGACTTAGCCCCAGATACGCAGTATTTT.

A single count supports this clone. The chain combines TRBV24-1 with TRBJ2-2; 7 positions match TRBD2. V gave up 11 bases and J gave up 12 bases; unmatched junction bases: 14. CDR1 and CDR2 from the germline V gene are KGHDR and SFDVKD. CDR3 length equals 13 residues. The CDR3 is CASSSGGLTQLFF. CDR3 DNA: TGTGCCAGCTCGTCGGGGGGTCTCACGCAGCTGTTTTTT.

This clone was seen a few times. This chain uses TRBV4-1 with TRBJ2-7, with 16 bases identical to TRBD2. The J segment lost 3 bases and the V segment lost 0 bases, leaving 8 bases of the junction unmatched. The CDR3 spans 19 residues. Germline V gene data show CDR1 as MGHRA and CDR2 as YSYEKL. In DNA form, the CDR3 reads TGCGCCAGCAGCCAAGACTCCTCGGGACTAGCGGGAGGGGTCTACGAGCAGTACTTC. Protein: CASSQDSSGLAGGVYEQYF.

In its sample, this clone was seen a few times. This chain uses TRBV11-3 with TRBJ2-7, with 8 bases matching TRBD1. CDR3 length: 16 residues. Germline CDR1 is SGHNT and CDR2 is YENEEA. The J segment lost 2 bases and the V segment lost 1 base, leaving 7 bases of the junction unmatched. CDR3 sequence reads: CASSLGTGPPAYEQYF. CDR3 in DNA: TGTGCCAGCAGCTTAGGGACAGGGCCGCCCGCCTACGAGCAGTACTTC.

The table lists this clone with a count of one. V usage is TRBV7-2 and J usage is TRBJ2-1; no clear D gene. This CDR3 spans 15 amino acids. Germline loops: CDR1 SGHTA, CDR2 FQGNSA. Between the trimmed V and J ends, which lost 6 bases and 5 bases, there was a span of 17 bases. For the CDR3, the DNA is TGTGCCAGCAGTCCCGATCAGGCCCTAAACAATGAGCAGTTCTTC. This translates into CASSPDQALNNEQFF.

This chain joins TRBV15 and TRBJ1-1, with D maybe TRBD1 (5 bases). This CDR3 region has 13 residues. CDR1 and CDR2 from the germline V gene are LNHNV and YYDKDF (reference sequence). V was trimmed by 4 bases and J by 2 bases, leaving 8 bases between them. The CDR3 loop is CATSTTANTEAFF. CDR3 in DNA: TGTGCCACCAGCACGACAGCCAACACTGAAGCTTTCTTT.